These T cell receptor beta chains were read from a single sample in a study of blood T cell repertoires in COVID-19. Method: immunoSEQ multiplex PCR; TCRdb's copy keeps in-frame clones and lacks some. In the table there are approximately 300,000 clones, about 89% of which are singletons. The sample was peripheral blood. These receptors all stem from a man under 40 with acute or convalescent COVID-19. Both conserved end residues are part of each CDR3. The D gene is left open where the match is weak. Part of the rows lack a size; the others show once, few, many or a class for expanded clones.

v_gene: TRBV29-1; d_gene: NA; abundance: NA; j_gene: TRBJ1-5; CDR3aa: CSVRLGNQPQHF; CDR3nt: TGCAGCGTTCGGTTAGGCAATCAGCCCCAGCATTTT
v_gene: TRBV28; d_gene: TRBD1; abundance: NA; j_gene: TRBJ1-1; CDR3aa: CASSVGQYTEAFF; CDR3nt: TGTGCCAGCAGTGTGGGACAGTACACTGAAGCTTTCTTT
v_gene: TRBV6-1; d_gene: NA; abundance: NA; j_gene: TRBJ2-1; CDR3aa: CASSEYIYNEQFF; CDR3nt: TGTGCCAGCAGTGAATATATCTACAATGAGCAGTTCTTC
v_gene: TRBV6-2/TRBV6-3; d_gene: TRBD2; abundance: once; j_gene: TRBJ2-3; CDR3aa: CASSYSIIRGLVGEDTQYF; CDR3nt: TGTGCCAGCAGTTACTCGATTATAAGGGGACTAGTCGGGGAAGATACGCAGTATTTT
v_gene: TRBV5-4; d_gene: NA; abundance: NA; j_gene: TRBJ2-5; CDR3aa: CASSLGGTARFTQYF; CDR3nt: TGTGCCAGCAGCCTTGGGGGGACAGCGCGGTTCACCCAGTACTTC
v_gene: TRBV7-3; d_gene: TRBD1; abundance: NA; j_gene: TRBJ2-1; CDR3aa: CASSFRQGKVDEQFF; CDR3nt: TGTGCCAGCAGCTTCCGACAGGGGAAGGTCGATGAGCAGTTCTTC
v_gene: TRBV6-5; d_gene: TRBD1; abundance: NA; j_gene: TRBJ2-6; CDR3aa: CASSLGQGPPVLTF; CDR3nt: TGTGCCAGCAGTTTGGGACAGGGTCCTCCCGTCCTGACTTTC
v_gene: TRBV28; d_gene: NA; abundance: NA; j_gene: TRBJ1-1; CDR3aa: CASSPLRAEAFF; CDR3nt: TGTGCCAGCAGTCCCCTCAGGGCTGAAGCTTTCTTT
v_gene: TRBV7-9; d_gene: TRBD2; abundance: NA; j_gene: TRBJ2-7; CDR3aa: CASSFPASGTYEQYF; CDR3nt: TGTGCCAGCAGCTTCCCGGCTAGCGGAACCTACGAGCAGTACTTC
v_gene: TRBV27; d_gene: TRBD1; abundance: once; j_gene: TRBJ1-2; CDR3aa: CASSTRDRGYGYTF; CDR3nt: TGTGCCAGCTCAACGAGGGACAGGGGCTATGGCTACACCTTC
v_gene: TRBV10-1; d_gene: TRBD2; abundance: NA; j_gene: TRBJ2-7; CDR3aa: CASSGPLGGNEQYF; CDR3nt: TGCGCCAGCAGTGGCCCCCTGGGGGGGAACGAGCAGTACTTC
v_gene: TRBV5-6; d_gene: NA; abundance: NA; j_gene: TRBJ1-3; CDR3aa: CASSTGTSGHTIYF; CDR3nt: TGTGCCAGCAGCACCGGGACATCAGGACACACCATATATTTT
v_gene: TRBV11-2; d_gene: NA; abundance: NA; j_gene: TRBJ1-6; CDR3aa: CASSLALNSYNSPLHF; CDR3nt: TGTGCCAGCAGCTTAGCACTTAACTCCTATAATTCACCCCTCCACTTT
v_gene: TRBV28; d_gene: NA; abundance: NA; j_gene: TRBJ2-7; CDR3aa: CASSQFQYEQYF; CDR3nt: TGTGCCAGCAGCCAATTTCAGTACGAGCAGTACTTC
v_gene: TRBV3-1/TRBV3-2; d_gene: NA; abundance: NA; j_gene: TRBJ2-5; CDR3aa: CASSQNPGRETQYF; CDR3nt: TGTGCCAGCAGCCAAAACCCGGGGAGGGAGACCCAGTACTTC
v_gene: TRBV9; d_gene: TRBD1; abundance: NA; j_gene: TRBJ2-7; CDR3aa: CASSARQGKDEQYF; CDR3nt: TGTGCCAGCAGCGCGAGACAGGGGAAGGACGAGCAGTACTTC
v_gene: TRBV28; d_gene: NA; abundance: NA; j_gene: TRBJ1-3; CDR3aa: CASRRSGNTIYF; CDR3nt: TGTGCCAGCAGGAGGTCTGGAAACACCATATATTTT
v_gene: TRBV6-5; d_gene: TRBD1; abundance: NA; j_gene: TRBJ1-2; CDR3aa: CASSLTGVLGYTF; CDR3nt: TGTGCCAGCAGTCTCACAGGGGTATTAGGCTACACCTTC
v_gene: TRBV28; d_gene: NA; abundance: NA; j_gene: TRBJ1-1; CDR3aa: CASSPPDSNTEAFF; CDR3nt: TGTGCCAGCAGTCCCCCGGACAGTAACACTGAAGCTTTCTTT
v_gene: TRBV25-1; d_gene: TRBD1; abundance: once; j_gene: TRBJ1-4; CDR3aa: CASSDPGQGAYEKLFF; CDR3nt: TGTGCCAGCAGTGATCCCGGACAGGGGGCGTATGAAAAACTGTTTTTT
v_gene: TRBV7-9; d_gene: NA; abundance: NA; j_gene: TRBJ1-2; CDR3aa: CASSPWEGQVGYTF; CDR3nt: TGTGCCAGCAGCCCCTGGGAGGGGCAGGTTGGCTACACCTTC
v_gene: TRBV19; d_gene: TRBD1; abundance: NA; j_gene: TRBJ1-3; CDR3aa: CASSPSQGTGNTIYF; CDR3nt: TGTGCCAGTAGTCCATCACAGGGGACTGGAAACACCATATATTTT
v_gene: TRBV13; d_gene: NA; abundance: NA; j_gene: TRBJ1-6; CDR3aa: CASSLTGSASPLHF; CDR3nt: TGTGCCAGCAGCCTCACAGGGTCCGCTTCACCCCTCCACTTT
v_gene: TRBV28; d_gene: NA; abundance: NA; j_gene: TRBJ1-1; CDR3aa: CASRPHLEVAEAFF; CDR3nt: TGTGCCAGCAGGCCGCACCTCGAGGTGGCCGAAGCTTTCTTT
v_gene: TRBV5-6; d_gene: TRBD2; abundance: NA; j_gene: TRBJ2-5; CDR3aa: CASSPPGLAGGKAQYF; CDR3nt: TGTGCCAGCAGTCCTCCGGGACTAGCGGGGGGAAAAGCCCAGTACTTC
v_gene: TRBV7-3; d_gene: TRBD2; abundance: NA; j_gene: TRBJ2-1; CDR3aa: CASSPSGLAGDSAYNEQFF; CDR3nt: TGTGCCAGCAGCCCCTCCGGACTAGCGGGAGACTCGGCCTACAATGAGCAGTTCTTC
v_gene: TRBV7-9; d_gene: NA; abundance: once; j_gene: TRBJ2-7; CDR3aa: CASSRLGSEQYF; CDR3nt: TGTGCCAGCAGTAGGCTAGGCTCTGAGCAGTACTTC
v_gene: TRBV28; d_gene: TRBD1; abundance: NA; j_gene: TRBJ2-7; CDR3aa: CASRATGSYEQYF; CDR3nt: TGTGCCAGCAGAGCGACAGGGTCCTACGAGCAGTACTTC